The rows below give T cell receptor beta chains drawn from one sample of a study of synovial regulatory T cells in juvenile arthritis. Clones were sequenced by immunoSEQ multiplex PCR, and TCRdb holds only the in-frame ones, with some missing. The repertoire shows roughly 9,100 clones; the top ten hold 0.65% to 0.85%. Sequencing used Treg cells from blood. Receptor source: a donor younger than 30 with juvenile idiopathic arthritis. The CDR3 runs from the conserved cysteine through the conserved F or W. Each record gives: V gene, J gene, CDR3 protein.

V gene: TRBV2; J gene: TRBJ2-1; CDR3 protein: CASRISSYNEQFF
V gene: TRBV28; J gene: TRBJ1-3; CDR3 protein: CASRPQGGYGNTIYF
V gene: TRBV5-6; J gene: TRBJ2-7; CDR3 protein: CASTRGGWGYEQYF
V gene: TRBV18; J gene: TRBJ2-7; CDR3 protein: CASSPGHEQYF
V gene: TRBV11-2; J gene: TRBJ1-6; CDR3 protein: CASSLEVNSPLHF
V gene: TRBV23-1; J gene: TRBJ2-2; CDR3 protein: CASSRADRLRRKTGGACTGELFF
V gene: TRBV18; J gene: TRBJ1-2; CDR3 protein: CASSPPHPFASYGYTF
V gene: TRBV4-3; J gene: TRBJ2-1; CDR3 protein: CASSQGGEQFF
V gene: TRBV30; J gene: TRBJ2-2; CDR3 protein: CAWSGVGELFF
V gene: TRBV5-1; J gene: TRBJ2-2; CDR3 protein: CASSGTLYTGELFF
V gene: TRBV7-3; J gene: TRBJ2-1; CDR3 protein: CASSHPGGEQFF
V gene: TRBV4-3; J gene: TRBJ1-2; CDR3 protein: CASSQEGGRVGGYTF
V gene: TRBV11-2; J gene: TRBJ1-1; CDR3 protein: CASSLERTGGTEAFF
V gene: TRBV28; J gene: TRBJ2-3; CDR3 protein: CASSFPLAGGPTSTDTQYF
V gene: TRBV18; J gene: TRBJ2-1; CDR3 protein: CASSPPGQGYWQSYNEQFF
V gene: TRBV2; J gene: TRBJ1-2; CDR3 protein: CASPSLGSNYGYTF
V gene: TRBV7-2; J gene: TRBJ1-2; CDR3 protein: CASSLAGTGGSGRGYTF
V gene: TRBV5-1; J gene: TRBJ2-7; CDR3 protein: CASSLTGIPEQYF
V gene: TRBV7-2; J gene: TRBJ2-7; CDR3 protein: CASSPDRYSSYEQYF
V gene: TRBV14; J gene: TRBJ2-3; CDR3 protein: CASSQVSTDTQYF
V gene: TRBV5-6; J gene: TRBJ2-2; CDR3 protein: CASSWGSNTGELFF
V gene: TRBV5-6; J gene: TRBJ1-4; CDR3 protein: CASFRWGLDEKLFF
V gene: TRBV30; J gene: TRBJ2-1; CDR3 protein: CAWSRDRYNEQFF
V gene: TRBV6-6; J gene: TRBJ2-1; CDR3 protein: CASSYSDPAYNEQFF
V gene: TRBV29-1; J gene: TRBJ2-7; CDR3 protein: CSVSGRPYEQYF
V gene: TRBV7-9; J gene: TRBJ1-4; CDR3 protein: CASSLTGQFNEKLFF
V gene: TRBV18; J gene: TRBJ2-7; CDR3 protein: CASSLGTGGSYEQYF
V gene: TRBV10-3; J gene: TRBJ2-7; CDR3 protein: CAISESLGTYEQYF
V gene: TRBV10-3; J gene: TRBJ1-2; CDR3 protein: CAIGSTGEDYGYTF
V gene: TRBV5-1; J gene: TRBJ2-3; CDR3 protein: CASSSETGVVDTQYF
V gene: TRBV7-6; J gene: TRBJ2-3; CDR3 protein: CASSSGLAGQYF
V gene: TRBV28; J gene: TRBJ2-1; CDR3 protein: CASSPYNEQFF
V gene: TRBV9; J gene: TRBJ2-1; CDR3 protein: CASSVEGVGYNEQFF
V gene: TRBV28; J gene: TRBJ2-3; CDR3 protein: CASSSGSLGKGRWSTDTQYF
V gene: TRBV2; J gene: TRBJ1-5; CDR3 protein: CASGGGPVPQHF
V gene: TRBV19; J gene: TRBJ1-2; CDR3 protein: CASMSGLNYGYTF